The 29 T cell receptor beta chains presented below share a single source sample, sequenced in a study of control samples from healthy donors and cancer patients. TCRdb's table, derived via immunoSEQ multiplex PCR, lists solely in-frame clones and lacks some. The table includes 85,000 to 120,000 clones, about 90% detected once. The sample comprised blood. The receptors stem from a woman under 30 in good health.

The chain combines TRBV5-6 with TRBJ1-2; D not resolved. The CDR3 length is 15 residues. Germline V gene sequence: CDR1 SGHDT, CDR2 YYEEEE. V lost 2 bases and J 3 bases, leaving 14 bases between the germline ends. The CDR3 DNA reads TGTGCCAGCAGCTTATGGCGGCAGAACTACTATGGCTACACCTTC. It is translated as CASSLWRQNYYGYTF.

The rearrangement links TRBV24-1 to TRBJ1-2, with a weak D call TRBD1 (5 bases). The CDR3 has 13 residues. CDR1 and CDR2 from the germline V gene are KGHDR and SFDVKD. The germline V and J ends were trimmed by 5 bases and 5 bases, with 11 bases remaining between them. CDR3 coding DNA: TGTGCCACCAGTGGGGGGGATGGATATGGCTACACCTTC. It specifies CATSGGDGYGYTF.

The genes are TRBV24-1 and TRBJ2-1; 8 nucleotides align to TRBD1. Germline V gene data show CDR1 as KGHDR and CDR2 as SFDVKD. V shed 7 bases and J 8 bases; nucleotides not matched to a gene: 12. This CDR3 is built from 15 residues. DNA for the CDR3: TGTGCCACCAGGAGCAGGGGGCGCGAGTTCGATGAGCAGTTCTTC. This codes for CATRSRGREFDEQFF.

The chain couples TRBV5-4 to TRBJ2-1; no clear D gene. Germline V gene lookup returns CDR1 SGHNT and CDR2 YYREEE (reference sequence). V was cut by 0 bases and J by 9 bases, with 7 bases left in between. The CDR3 is 12 amino acids. As DNA, the CDR3 is TGTGCCAGCAGCTTGGAGCCATTTGAGCAGTTCTTC. This translates into CASSLEPFEQFF.

The rearrangement uses TRBV5-1 and TRBJ1-2; no clear D gene. Trimming took off 0 bases at V and 4 bases at J, with 10 bases between the two ends. In germline, CDR1 is SGHRS, CDR2 YFSETQ. The CDR3 is made up of 14 amino acids. CDR3 protein: CASSLAGLFYGYTF. CDR3 nucleotides: TGCGCCAGCAGCTTGGCGGGTTTATTCTATGGCTACACCTTC.

The chain combines TRBV29-1 with TRBJ1-4; 7 positions match TRBD1. V shed 5 bases and J 2 bases; nucleotides not matched to a gene: 2. CDR3 length equals 13 residues. CDR1 and CDR2 (germline): SQVTM, ANQGSEA. CDR3 sequence: CSVKGATNEKLFF. The CDR3 bases are TGCAGCGTTAAGGGGGCGACTAATGAAAAACTGTTTTTT.

The chain combines TRBV7-2 with TRBJ1-4; D is unclear. Germline V CDR1 and CDR2: SGHTA, FQGNSA. The germline V and J ends were trimmed by 2 bases and 3 bases, with 10 bases remaining between them. The CDR3 has 15 amino acids. CDR3 coding DNA: TGTGCCAGCAGCTTAATAGGGATGGCTAATGAAAAACTGTTTTTT. This translates into CASSLIGMANEKLFF.

This clone ranks as medium-sized. The chain recombines TRBV7-9 with TRBJ2-7; D tentatively reads TRBD1 or TRBD2 (5 bases each). CDR3 length equals 15 residues. Germline loops: CDR1 SEHNR, CDR2 FQNEAQ (reference sequence). V gave up 1 base and J gave up 2 bases, with 12 bases separating them. The CDR3 DNA reads TGTGCCAGCAGCTTAGGACGACCGGGGCCCTACGAGCAGTACTTC. It is translated as CASSLGRPGPYEQYF.

The chain carries TRBV9 and TRBJ2-4; maybe TRBD1 (5 bases). CDR1 is SGDLS and CDR2 is YYNGEE in the germline V gene. The CDR3 is 14 residues long. V was cut by 3 bases and J by 8 bases, with 15 bases left in between. CDR3 amino acids: CASSDLRMGHIQYF. The CDR3 DNA sequence: TGTGCCAGCAGCGACCTACGCATGGGGCACATTCAGTACTTC.

This clone was detected only once. This chain connects TRBV11-2 to TRBJ1-1, with TRBD1 matching 7 bases. The CDR3 spans 15 residues. V lost 2 bases to trimming and J lost 4 bases; unmatched junction nucleotides: 7. Germline V gene data show CDR1 as SGHAT and CDR2 as FQNNGV. Here the CDR3 reads CASSLWDSRSTEAFF. CDR3 DNA sequence: TGTGCCAGCAGCTTATGGGACAGTAGAAGCACTGAAGCTTTCTTT.

V is TRBV6-2 or TRBV6-3 and J is TRBJ1-2, with no clear D. Germline V lookup: CDR1 MNHEY, CDR2 SVGEGT. V lost 0 bases, J lost 4 bases, and 9 bases lay in between. The CDR3 is 14 residues long. The CDR3 DNA is TGTGCCAGCAGTTACTCTAGGGAAACCTATGGCTACACCTTC. This encodes CASSYSRETYGYTF.

This clone was observed a single time. The chain has TRBV6-5 and TRBJ2-3, with D possibly matching TRBD2 (7 bases). Trimming left V 0 bases short and J 4 bases short, with 14 bases between. The CDR3 consists of 16 residues. The germline CDR1 and CDR2 sequences are MNHEY and SVGAGI. The CDR3 coding sequence is TGTGCCAGCAGTTACTCGATTGGGGGGGCCGCAGATACGCAGTATTTT. It is translated as CASSYSIGGAADTQYF.

This chain links TRBV6-5 with TRBJ2-1, with 8 bases matching TRBD1. After removal of 5 bases from V and 4 bases from J, the junction contained 4 bases not matched to a gene. The CDR3 contains 14 residues. Germline V CDR1 and CDR2: MNHEY, SVGAGI. CDR3 nucleotides: TGTGCCAGCAGTCACGGGACAGGATACAATGAGCAGTTCTTC. It translates to CASSHGTGYNEQFF.

The chain carries TRBV3-1 (or the pseudogene TRBV3-2) and TRBJ2-4; D possibly corresponds to TRBD1 (5 bases). Germline V lookup: CDR1 LGHDT, CDR2 YNNKEL (reference sequence). This CDR3 contains 16 residues. Trimming pared 3 bases from V and 4 bases from J, leaving 16 bases between. The CDR3: CASSQIKSTVKNIQYF. The CDR3 DNA reads as TGTGCCAGCAGCCAGATAAAGTCGACAGTTAAAAACATTCAGTACTTC.

V and J are TRBV28 and TRBJ1-5; tentatively, D is TRBD1 (5 bases). Germline V gene sequence: CDR1 MDHEN, CDR2 SYDVKM. The CDR3 has 13 residues. V was pared by 5 bases and J by 4 bases, with 9 bases between. CDR3 nucleotide sequence: TGTGCCAGCAGTAGGGACTCAAATCAGCCCCAGCATTTT. This sequence encodes CASSRDSNQPQHF. Full variable domain (outside the CDR3, taken from reference TRBV28 and TRBJ1-5): DVKVTQSSRYLVKRTGEKVFLECVQDMDHENMFWYRQDPGLGLRLIYFSYDVKMKEKGDIPEGYSVSREKKERFSLILESASTNQTSMYLCASSRDSNQPQHFGDGTRLSIL.

The chain has TRBV5-5 and TRBJ1-1; D gene unclear. The ends were cut back, 4 bases at V and 0 bases at J, with 7 bases in the middle. The CDR3 totals 13 residues. CDR1 and CDR2 from the germline V gene are SGHKS and YYEKEE (reference sequence). CDR3 loop: CASSGVLNTEAFF. The CDR3 DNA reads TGTGCCAGCAGCGGGGTTCTGAACACTGAAGCTTTCTTT.

This rearrangement joins TRBV9 to TRBJ2-3; TRBD2 agrees at 9 bases. V shed 1 base, J shed 1 base, and the junction held 10 bases outside the gene matches. Germline CDR1 and CDR2: SGDLS and YYNGEE. CDR3 length: 18 residues. The CDR3 protein is CASSVIAGGAFGTDTQYF. The CDR3 DNA reads as TGTGCCAGCAGCGTAATTGCGGGGGGGGCCTTTGGCACAGATACGCAGTATTTT.

The chain combines TRBV7-9 with TRBJ2-7; D remains unclear. This CDR3 has 11 amino acids. The V and J ends lost 5 bases and 3 bases respectively, with 5 bases between them. Germline CDR1 and CDR2: SEHNR and FQNEAQ (reference sequence). The CDR3 nucleotides read TGTGCCAGCAGCGCCCTCTACGAGCAGTACTTC. This translates into CASSALYEQYF.

The genes are TRBV11-2 and TRBJ2-4; either TRBD1 or TRBD2 may fit D (5 bases each). This CDR3 region has 18 residues. The V and J ends lost 1 base and 1 base respectively, with 17 bases between them. Germline V gene lookup returns CDR1 SGHAT and CDR2 FQNNGV. The CDR3 is CASSLGGPRPTAKNIQYF. CDR3 coding DNA: TGTGCCAGCAGCTTAGGGGGACCGCGCCCCACCGCCAAAAACATTCAGTACTTC.

The chain recombines TRBV9 with TRBJ2-2; possible D gene TRBD1, 5 bases. The CDR3 sequence is 13 residues long. Germline CDR1 SGDLS, CDR2 YYNGEE. Deletions cut 6 bases from V and 0 bases from J, with 6 bases between. The CDR3 bases are TGTGCCAGCACCAGGGCGAACACCGGGGAGCTGTTTTTT. Translation: CASTRANTGELFF.

The chain has TRBV5-4 and TRBJ1-4, with D possibly matching TRBD1 (6 bases). The CDR3 is made up of 14 amino acids. V lost 2 bases and J 4 bases, leaving 9 bases between the germline ends. From germline, CDR1 is SGHNT and CDR2 YYREEE (reference sequence). The CDR3 nucleotides are TGTGCCAGCAGCTTCGAAGGGGGTAATGAAAAACTGTTTTTT. Protein product: CASSFEGGNEKLFF.

V usage is TRBV25-1 and J usage is TRBJ2-1; possible D gene TRBD1, 5 bases. The CDR3 extends over 18 amino acids. V lost 3 bases and J lost 0, with 18 bases in between. Per germline, CDR1 MGHDK and CDR2 SYGVNS. CDR3 protein: CASSDFTGHNSSYNEQFF. CDR3 sequence (DNA): TGTGCCAGCAGTGACTTCACCGGACACAATAGCTCCTACAATGAGCAGTTCTTC.

J is TRBJ2-3 and V is TRBV24-1; D is perhaps TRBD1 or TRBD2 (7 bases each). Germline CDR1 reads KGHDR; CDR2 reads SFDVKD. This CDR3 is 16 amino acids long. V was clipped by 7 bases and J by 1 base, with 17 bases between them. The CDR3 DNA reads TGTGCCACCAGCGGGAGGAGGGGGCCGCGCACAGATACGCAGTATTTT. Protein: CATSGRRGPRTDTQYF.

The CDR3 sequence: CASSAQGTRNTIYF. In DNA, the CDR3 is TGTGCCAGCAGTGCACAGGGGACCCGAAACACCATATATTTT. V usage is TRBV28 and J usage is TRBJ1-3, with 7 bases aligning to TRBD1. This CDR3 contains 14 residues. With 5 bases clipped from V and 5 bases from J, the junction kept 6 bases outside the gene matches. Germline-derived CDR1 and CDR2 are MDHEN and SYDVKM.

V is TRBV15 and J is TRBJ1-4; D gene uncertain. CDR1 and CDR2 (germline): LNHNV, YYDKDF (reference sequence). Trimming cost V 5 bases and J 1 base, with 8 bases left between them. The CDR3 extends over 14 amino acids. This CDR3 reads CATSPRLTNEKLFF. CDR3 in DNA: TGTGCCACCAGCCCTCGCTTAACTAATGAAAAACTGTTTTTT.

The V gene is TRBV7-9, the J gene TRBJ2-7; 9 positions match TRBD1. The length of the CDR3 is 13 residues. Germline V lookup: CDR1 SEHNR, CDR2 FQNEAQ (reference sequence). With V trimmed by 8 bases and J by 6 bases, 8 bases remained unmatched. CDR3 in DNA: TGTGCCAGCCGACGGGGACAGGGTTCCGAGCAGTACTTC. Translated: CASRRGQGSEQYF.

The gene calls are TRBV29-1 and TRBJ2-1; 10 positions agree with TRBD2. V was clipped by 0 bases and J by 0 bases; unmatched bases: 5. CDR3 length equals 17 residues. Germline V gene data show CDR1 as SQVTM and CDR2 as ANQGSEA. CDR3 sequence (DNA): TGCAGCGTTGAAGATCCGGCTAGCGGGGGCTCCTACAATGAGCAGTTCTTC. Translation: CSVEDPASGGSYNEQFF.

The rearrangement links TRBV18 to TRBJ1-1, with 7 bases lining up with TRBD1. The germline CDR1 and CDR2 sequences are KGHSH and LQKENI. V gave up 4 bases and J gave up 0 bases; unmatched junction bases: 5. The CDR3 is 15 amino acids. This CDR3 reads CASSRDRDMNTEAFF. The CDR3 region has the DNA TGTGCCAGCTCACGGGACAGAGACATGAACACTGAAGCTTTCTTT.

The V call is TRBV29-1, the J call TRBJ2-5; D gene ambiguous. V was pared by 0 bases and J by 3 bases, with 8 bases between. Per germline, CDR1 SQVTM and CDR2 ANQGSEA. CDR3 size: 13 residues. The CDR3 nucleotides are TGCAGCGTTGAAGAGGGGTTAGAAGAGACCCAGTACTTC. Residues: CSVEEGLEETQYF.